This entry lists 26 T cell receptor beta chains sequenced from one sample in a study of cytomegalovirus exposure and HLA in healthy donors. Assay used: immunoSEQ multiplex PCR; TCRdb lists only in-frame clones, some missing. This repertoire shows about 110,000 clones, approximately 85% found once; its top ten account for 3% to 3.5%. Sample: PBMCs. All receptors come from a woman between 18 and 29 years old in good health and CMV-seronegative.

The chain has TRBV27 and TRBJ2-7, with a tentative D call TRBD1 (6 bases). Trimming shortened V by 0 bases and J by 9 bases, and 21 bases separated the two germline ends. The CDR3 is made up of 16 amino acids. The germline V gene has CDR1 MNHEY and CDR2 SMNVEV (reference sequence). The CDR3 is CASSLSSGQTKSGQYF. CDR3 in DNA: TGTGCCAGCAGTTTATCATCAGGACAGACGAAATCAGGGCAGTACTTC.

The J gene is TRBJ1-3, the V gene TRBV30; the D is unclear. V dropped 0 bases and J dropped 4 bases, with 10 bases sitting between them. Germline V gives CDR1 GTSNPN, CDR2 SVGIG (reference sequence). CDR3 size: 14 residues. The CDR3 sequence: CAWSVTGGGNTIYF. The DNA of the CDR3 is TGTGCCTGGAGTGTTACTGGAGGGGGAAACACCATATATTTT.

The rearrangement links TRBV5-1 to TRBJ2-7, with TRBD2 matching 7 bases. The V gene end was trimmed by 0 bases and the J gene end by 2 bases; junction bases not matched to a gene: 8. The CDR3 has 16 residues. Germline CDR1 reads SGHRS; CDR2 reads YFSETQ. The CDR3 DNA sequence: TGCGCCAGCAGCTTGGGGATCGCTCGGGAGGCCTACGAGCAGTACTTC. It specifies CASSLGIAREAYEQYF.

The chain has TRBV25-1 and TRBJ1-1, with 11 nucleotides matching TRBD1. The germline V gene encodes CDR1 MGHDK and CDR2 SYGVNS. The CDR3 contains 16 residues. After removal of 3 bases from V and 1 base from J, the junction contained 4 bases not matched to a gene. The CDR3 nucleotides read TGTGCCAGCAGTGACCGGACAGGGGGCGCGAACACTGAAGCTTTCTTT. This gives the protein CASSDRTGGANTEAFF.

This rearrangement joins TRBV6-4 to TRBJ1-1, with 7 bases lining up with TRBD1. This CDR3 spans 14 amino acids. The J segment lost 0 bases and the V segment lost 6 bases, leaving 4 bases of the junction unmatched. CDR1 is MRHNA, CDR2 SNTAGT, per germline. CDR3 sequence reads: CASSVDRMNTEAFF. The CDR3 nucleotides read TGTGCCAGCAGCGTGGACAGGATGAACACTGAAGCTTTCTTT.

The table lists this clone with a few counts. V is TRBV30 and J is TRBJ1-1; 7 bases map to TRBD1. Germline lookup yields CDR1 GTSNPN and CDR2 SVGIG (reference sequence). V trimming: 7 bases; J trimming: 5 bases; junction bases outside the gene matches: 4. The CDR3 covers 11 residues. Here the CDR3 reads CASLQGTEAFF. As DNA, the CDR3 is TGTGCCTCCTTACAGGGGACTGAAGCTTTCTTT.

J is TRBJ1-5 and V is TRBV28; 9 bases agree with TRBD1. With V trimmed by 6 bases and J by 7 bases, 7 bases remained unmatched. The CDR3 runs 14 residues. CDR1 and CDR2 (germline): MDHEN, SYDVKM. DNA for the CDR3: TGTGCCAGCAGGGTAGGACAGGGGTGGCAGCCCCAGCATTTT. Translation: CASRVGQGWQPQHF.

This clone showed up just a few times. The rearrangement uses TRBV19 and TRBJ1-4; 7 nucleotides line up with TRBD1. In germline, CDR1 is LNHDA, CDR2 SQIVND (reference sequence). The CDR3 has 13 residues. V dropped 3 bases and J dropped 7; count of bases not matched to a gene: 2. In DNA, the CDR3 is TGTGCCAGTAGTATCGCAGGGGGTGAAAAACTGTTTTTT. It codes for CASSIAGGEKLFF.

The gene calls are TRBV30 and TRBJ2-7; 9 positions match TRBD2. The CDR3 loop spans 11 amino acids. Per the germline V gene, CDR1 is GTSNPN and CDR2 is SVGIG (reference sequence). V shed 3 bases and J 12 bases; nucleotides not matched to a gene: 6. The CDR3 DNA is TGTGCCTGGAGCTCCGGGACTAGCCTGTACTTC. It yields the protein CAWSSGTSLYF.

The chain employs TRBV5-6 and TRBJ2-3, with no clear D. The CDR3 spans 13 residues. The germline V gene has CDR1 SGHDT and CDR2 YYEEEE. V lost 0 bases and J lost 4, with 6 bases in between. The CDR3 nucleotides read TGTGCCAGCAGCTTGGTAATAGCAGATACGCAGTATTTT. This gives the protein CASSLVIADTQYF.

J is TRBJ1-1 and V is TRBV10-3, with TRBD1 identical over 9 bases. V was clipped by 8 bases and J by 3 bases; unmatched bases: 4. This CDR3 is built from 13 residues. Per the germline V gene, CDR1 is ENHRY and CDR2 is SYGVKD. The CDR3 DNA reads as TGTGCCATCCGGACAGGGGATTACACTGAAGCTTTCTTT. Its protein product is CAIRTGDYTEAFF.

J is TRBJ2-1 and V is TRBV7-9; perhaps TRBD1 as D (7 bases). V was pared by 2 bases and J by 5 bases, with 13 bases between. The CDR3 consists of 15 residues. The germline V gene has CDR1 SEHNR and CDR2 FQNEAQ (reference sequence). CDR3 sequence: CASSLWQGGNNEQFF. CDR3 DNA sequence: TGTGCCAGCAGCTTATGGCAGGGGGGCAACAATGAGCAGTTCTTC.

This clone has only one observation. This rearrangement joins TRBV6-6 to TRBJ2-2, with D tentatively TRBD1 (5 bases). V shed 5 bases and J shed 5 bases, with 12 bases lying between them. This CDR3 is built from 14 residues. Germline CDR1 reads MNHNY; CDR2 reads SVGAGI (reference sequence). The CDR3, as DNA: TGTGCCAGCAGTGTCAGGGAAGAGACCGGGGAGCTGTTTTTT. Translating gives CASSVREETGELFF.

The chain carries TRBV6-4 and TRBJ2-6, with 7 positions matching TRBD1. The CDR3 covers 16 residues. With V trimmed by 2 bases and J by 0 bases, 1 base remained unmatched. CDR1 and CDR2 from the germline V gene are MRHNA and SNTAGT. CDR3 nucleotides: TGTGCCAGCAGTGACGGGGACAGCTCTGGGGCCAACGTCCTGACTTTC. Translation gives CASSDGDSSGANVLTF.

The genes are TRBV25-1 and TRBJ2-1, with unresolved D. Germline assignment: CDR1 MGHDK and CDR2 SYGVNS. This CDR3 contains 17 residues. V lost 4 bases and J lost 0, with 16 bases in between. The CDR3 bases are TGTGCCAGCAGTGGGGTGTTTGCGGTTTCCTCCTACAATGAGCAGTTCTTC. Translating gives CASSGVFAVSSYNEQFF.

The chain carries TRBV7-3 and TRBJ2-3; weak D call: TRBD2 (5 bases). The CDR3 has 13 amino acids. CDR1 and CDR2 (germline): SGHTA, FQGTGA. Trimming stripped 0 bases from V and 5 bases from J, with 6 bases between. Written as DNA, the CDR3 is TGTGCCAGCAGCTTAACCGGACTAGATACGCAGTATTTT. This encodes CASSLTGLDTQYF.

The V and J genes are TRBV27 and TRBJ2-1; TRBD1 matches at 10 bases. Germline V gene data show CDR1 as MNHEY and CDR2 as SMNVEV (reference sequence). Trimming took 7 bases from V and 9 from J; bases not matched to a gene: 3. This CDR3 comprises 12 residues. The chain's CDR3 is CASKRDRGEQFF. CDR3 DNA sequence: TGTGCCAGCAAACGGGACAGGGGTGAGCAGTTCTTC.

The chain uses TRBV6-1 and TRBJ2-7; 9 bases map to TRBD1. Germline V gene sequence: CDR1 MNHNS, CDR2 SASEGT. This CDR3 is built from 19 residues. The trim removed 0 bases at V and 1 base at J, leaving 13 bases unmatched. CDR3 DNA sequence: TGTGCCAGCAGTGAAGCTAGAAGTCTGGGACAGGGTCGTTCCTACGAGCAGTACTTC. Translation gives CASSEARSLGQGRSYEQYF.

CDR3 region: CAWIAPGQGETQYF. The CDR3 nucleotides read TGTGCCTGGATTGCCCCGGGACAGGGAGAGACCCAGTACTTC. The chain carries TRBV30 and TRBJ2-5; 9 nucleotides match TRBD1. Germline trimming cut 4 bases from V and 4 bases from J; bases unmatched to any gene: 7. The CDR3 sequence is 14 residues long. Per the germline V gene, CDR1 is GTSNPN and CDR2 is SVGIG (reference sequence).

The genes are TRBV12-5 and TRBJ2-5; the match to TRBD2 covers 9 bases. Germline CDR1 reads LGHNT; CDR2 reads FRNRAP. The CDR3 contains 16 residues. V was pared by 1 base and J by 5 bases, with 8 bases of the junction left unmatched. Here the CDR3 DNA reads TGTGCTAGTGGTTTGGCGCCGCGGGGGGGTCGGGAGACCCAGTACTTC. Protein: CASGLAPRGGRETQYF.

The genes are TRBV6-5 and TRBJ1-5; unclear D gene. The ends were cut back, 5 bases at V and 0 bases at J, with 11 bases in the middle. CDR3 size: 15 residues. Germline CDR1 MNHEY, CDR2 SVGAGI. The chain's CDR3 is CASSADTNSNQPQHF. In DNA, the CDR3 is TGTGCCAGCAGTGCAGACACCAATAGCAATCAGCCCCAGCATTTT.

The chain joins TRBV15 to TRBJ2-5, with unresolved D. CDR1 and CDR2 (germline): LNHNV, YYDKDF (reference sequence). The CDR3 loop spans 12 amino acids. Deletions cut 0 bases from V and 5 bases from J, with 4 bases between. The CDR3 loop is CATSRDLETQYF. CDR3 coding DNA: TGTGCCACCAGCAGAGATCTGGAGACCCAGTACTTC.

This clone is medium-sized within its sample. The rearrangement joins TRBV27 to TRBJ1-6, with D possibly being TRBD1 (6 bases). CDR1 is MNHEY and CDR2 is SMNVEV in the germline V gene (reference sequence). Trimming shortened V by 5 bases and J by 0 bases, and 14 bases separated the two germline ends. CDR3 length equals 17 residues. Here the CDR3 reads CASSLTGSFSYNSPLHF. In DNA form, the CDR3 reads TGTGCCAGCAGTCTTACAGGGAGCTTCTCCTATAATTCACCCCTCCACTTT.

The chain uses TRBV13 and TRBJ2-3, with D possibly matching TRBD2 (5 bases). Deletions cut 2 bases from V and 1 base from J, with 10 bases between. The CDR3 has 15 amino acids. Germline V CDR1 and CDR2: PRHDT, FYEKMQ (reference sequence). The CDR3 region has the DNA TGTGCCAGCAGCTTACGGCTAGCTGGCACAGATACGCAGTATTTT. Translation gives CASSLRLAGTDTQYF.

In this sample, this clone turned up a few times. The chain links TRBV7-7 to TRBJ2-7; 7 bases agree with TRBD2. Trimming took 2 bases from V and 2 from J; bases not matched to a gene: 3. Germline V CDR1 and CDR2: SSHAT, FNYEAQ (reference sequence). This CDR3 has 14 amino acids. The DNA of the CDR3 is TGTGCCAGCAGCTTAAGGGCGGGGGCCTACGAGCAGTACTTC. This sequence encodes CASSLRAGAYEQYF.

The chain is built from TRBV21-1 and TRBJ1-1; TRBD1, the table's D call, lacks a check against the DNA. TRBV21-1 represents a pseudogene. CDR3 length: 11 amino acids. The CDR3 DNA reads TGTGCCAGCAGCCAGAACACTGAAGCTTTCTTT. Translated: CASSQNTEAFF.